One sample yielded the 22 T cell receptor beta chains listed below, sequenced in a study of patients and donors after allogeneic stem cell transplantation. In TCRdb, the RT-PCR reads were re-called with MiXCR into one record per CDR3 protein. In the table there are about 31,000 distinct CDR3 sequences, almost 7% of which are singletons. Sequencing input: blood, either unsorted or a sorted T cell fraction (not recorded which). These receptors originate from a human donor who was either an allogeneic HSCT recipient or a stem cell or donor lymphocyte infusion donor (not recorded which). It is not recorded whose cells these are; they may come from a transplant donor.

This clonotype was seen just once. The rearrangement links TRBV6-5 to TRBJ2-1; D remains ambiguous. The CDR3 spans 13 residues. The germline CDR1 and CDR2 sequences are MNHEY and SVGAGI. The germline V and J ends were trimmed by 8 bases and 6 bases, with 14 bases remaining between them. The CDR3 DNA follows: TGTGCCAGCGCTGAAGAGAATCTCAATGAGCAGTTCTTC. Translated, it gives CASAEENLNEQFF.

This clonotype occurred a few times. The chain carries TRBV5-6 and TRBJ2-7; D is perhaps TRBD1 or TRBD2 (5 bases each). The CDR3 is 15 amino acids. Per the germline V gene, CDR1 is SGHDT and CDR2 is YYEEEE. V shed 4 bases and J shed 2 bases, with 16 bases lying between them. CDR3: CASSIQGTGTYEQYF. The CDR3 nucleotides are TGTGCCAGCAGCATTCAAGGGACCGGAACCTACGAGCAGTACTTC.

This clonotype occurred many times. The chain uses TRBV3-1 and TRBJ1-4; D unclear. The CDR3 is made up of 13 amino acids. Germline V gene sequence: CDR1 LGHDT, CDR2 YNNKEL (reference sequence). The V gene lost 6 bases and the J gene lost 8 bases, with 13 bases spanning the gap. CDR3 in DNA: TGTGCCAGCAGAGGCACTAAAGGCGAAAAACTGTTTTTT. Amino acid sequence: CASRGTKGEKLFF.

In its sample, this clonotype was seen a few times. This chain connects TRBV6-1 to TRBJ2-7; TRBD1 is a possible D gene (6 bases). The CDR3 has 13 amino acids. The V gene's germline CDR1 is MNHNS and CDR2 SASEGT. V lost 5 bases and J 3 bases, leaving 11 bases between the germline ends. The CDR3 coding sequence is TGTGCCAGCAGTTTGGGACAACGCTACGAGCAGTACTTC. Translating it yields CASSLGQRYEQYF.

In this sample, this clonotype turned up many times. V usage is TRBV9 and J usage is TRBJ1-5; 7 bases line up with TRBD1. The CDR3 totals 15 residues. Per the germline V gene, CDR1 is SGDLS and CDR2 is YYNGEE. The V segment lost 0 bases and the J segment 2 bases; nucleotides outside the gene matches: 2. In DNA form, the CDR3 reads TGTGCCAGCAGCGTAGGACAGGGACGCAATCAGCCCCAGCATTTT. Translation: CASSVGQGRNQPQHF. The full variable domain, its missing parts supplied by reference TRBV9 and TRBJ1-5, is DSGVTQTPKHLITATGQRVTLRCSPRSGDLSVYWYQQSLDQGLQFLIQYYNGEERAKGNILERFSAQQFPDLHSELNLSSLELGDSALYFCASSVGQGRNQPQHFGDGTRLSIL.

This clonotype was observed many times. This CDR3 reads CSVARTGYYEQYF. The CDR3 DNA is TGCAGCGTCGCTCGGACAGGATACTACGAGCAGTACTTC. The genes are TRBV29-1 and TRBJ2-7; 7 positions match TRBD1. Germline V lookup: CDR1 SQVTM, CDR2 ANQGSEA. J gave up 3 bases and V 6 bases, and 8 bases lay outside the gene matches. The CDR3 extends over 13 amino acids.

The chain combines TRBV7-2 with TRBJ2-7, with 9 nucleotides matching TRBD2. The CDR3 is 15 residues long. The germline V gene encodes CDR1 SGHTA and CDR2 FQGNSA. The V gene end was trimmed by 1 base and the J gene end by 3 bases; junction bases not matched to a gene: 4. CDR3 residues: CASSLVWREGYEQYF. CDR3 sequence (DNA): TGTGCCAGCAGCTTAGTGTGGCGGGAGGGCTACGAGCAGTACTTC. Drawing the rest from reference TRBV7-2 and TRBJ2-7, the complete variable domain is GAGVSQSPSNKVTEKGKDVELRCDPISGHTALYWYRQSLGQGLEFLIYFQGNSAPDKSGLPSDRFSAERTGGSVSTLTIQRTQQEDSAVYLCASSLVWREGYEQYFGPGTRLTVT.

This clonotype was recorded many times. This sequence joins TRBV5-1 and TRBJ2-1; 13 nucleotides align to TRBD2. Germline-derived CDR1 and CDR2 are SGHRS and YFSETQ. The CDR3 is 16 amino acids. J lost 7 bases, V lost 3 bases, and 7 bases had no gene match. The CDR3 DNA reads TGCGCCAGCAGCTCGCAGAGACTAGCGGGAGGTAATGAGCAGTTCTTC. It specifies CASSSQRLAGGNEQFF.

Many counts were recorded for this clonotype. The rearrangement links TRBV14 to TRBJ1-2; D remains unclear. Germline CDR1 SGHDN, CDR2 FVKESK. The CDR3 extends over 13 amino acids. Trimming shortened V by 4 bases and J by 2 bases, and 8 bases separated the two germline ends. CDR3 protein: CASSRTENYGYTF. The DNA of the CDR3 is TGTGCCAGCAGCCGTACAGAGAACTATGGCTACACCTTC.

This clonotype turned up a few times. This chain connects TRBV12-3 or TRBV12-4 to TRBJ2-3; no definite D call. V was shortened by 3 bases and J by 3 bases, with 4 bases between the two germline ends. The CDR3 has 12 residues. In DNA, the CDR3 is TGTGCCAGCAGTTTTCAGACAGATACGCAGTATTTT. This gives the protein CASSFQTDTQYF.

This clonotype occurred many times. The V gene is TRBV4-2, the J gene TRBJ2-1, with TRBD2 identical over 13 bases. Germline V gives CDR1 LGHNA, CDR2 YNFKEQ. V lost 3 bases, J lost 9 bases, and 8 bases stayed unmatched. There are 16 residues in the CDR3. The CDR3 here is CASSQRGLAGDFEQFF. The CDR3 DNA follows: TGTGCCAGCAGCCAGAGAGGACTAGCGGGAGACTTTGAGCAGTTCTTC.

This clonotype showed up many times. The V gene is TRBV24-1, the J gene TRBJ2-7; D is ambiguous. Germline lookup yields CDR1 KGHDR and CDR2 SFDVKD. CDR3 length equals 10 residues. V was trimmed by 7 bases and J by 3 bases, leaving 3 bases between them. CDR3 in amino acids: CATSYYEQYF. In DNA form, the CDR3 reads TGTGCCACCAGCTACTACGAGCAGTACTTC.

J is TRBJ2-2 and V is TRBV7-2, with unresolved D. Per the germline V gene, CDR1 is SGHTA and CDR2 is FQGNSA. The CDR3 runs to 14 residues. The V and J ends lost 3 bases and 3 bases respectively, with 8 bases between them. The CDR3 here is CASSLLRDTGELFF. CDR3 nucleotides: TGTGCCAGCAGCTTGTTAAGGGACACCGGGGAGCTGTTTTTT.

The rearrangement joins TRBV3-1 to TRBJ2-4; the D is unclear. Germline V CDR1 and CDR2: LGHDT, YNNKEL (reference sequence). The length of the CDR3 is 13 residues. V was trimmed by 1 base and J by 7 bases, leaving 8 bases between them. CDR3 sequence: CASSQVFPNIQYF. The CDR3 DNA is TGTGCCAGCAGCCAAGTTTTTCCCAACATTCAGTACTTC.

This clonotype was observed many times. CDR3 amino acids: CASSQRLSQGQFF. As DNA, the CDR3 is TGTGCCAGCAGCCAACGACTATCGCAGGGGCAGTTCTTC. The chain uses TRBV4-2 and TRBJ2-1, with D perhaps given as TRBD1 or TRBD2 (5 bases each). Germline V lookup: CDR1 LGHNA, CDR2 YNFKEQ. V was cut by 2 bases and J by 12 bases, with 14 bases left in between. The length of the CDR3 is 13 residues.

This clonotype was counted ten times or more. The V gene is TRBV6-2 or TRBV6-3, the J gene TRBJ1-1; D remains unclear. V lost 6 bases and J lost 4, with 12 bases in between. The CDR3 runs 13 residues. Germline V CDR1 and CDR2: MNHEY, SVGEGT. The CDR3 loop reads CASRPGSATEAFF. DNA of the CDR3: TGTGCCAGCAGACCCGGTTCCGCCACTGAAGCTTTCTTT.

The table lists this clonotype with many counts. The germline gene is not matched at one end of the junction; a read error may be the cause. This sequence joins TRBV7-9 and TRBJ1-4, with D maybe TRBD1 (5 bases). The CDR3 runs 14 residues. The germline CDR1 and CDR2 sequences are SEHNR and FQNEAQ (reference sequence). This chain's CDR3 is CASSLAGAAEKLFF. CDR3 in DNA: TGTGCCAGCAGCTTAGCAGGGGCTGCGGAAAAATTGTTTTTT.

The CDR3 region is CASSVYPSGGTNTDTQYF. The CDR3 DNA sequence: TGTGCCAGCAGCGTATACCCCTCCGGGGGAACCAACACAGATACGCAGTATTTT. The chain joins TRBV9 to TRBJ2-3; possible D gene TRBD2, 6 bases. Deletions cut 1 base from V and 2 bases from J, with 20 bases between. The germline gives CDR1 SGDLS, CDR2 YYNGEE. This CDR3 is 18 amino acids long.

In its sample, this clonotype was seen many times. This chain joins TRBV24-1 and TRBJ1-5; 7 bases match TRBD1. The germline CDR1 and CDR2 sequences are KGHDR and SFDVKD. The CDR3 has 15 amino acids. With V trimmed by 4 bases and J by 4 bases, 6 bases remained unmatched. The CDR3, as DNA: TGTGCCACCAGTGACGACAGGGTAGGAAATCAGCCCCAGCATTTT. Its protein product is CATSDDRVGNQPQHF.

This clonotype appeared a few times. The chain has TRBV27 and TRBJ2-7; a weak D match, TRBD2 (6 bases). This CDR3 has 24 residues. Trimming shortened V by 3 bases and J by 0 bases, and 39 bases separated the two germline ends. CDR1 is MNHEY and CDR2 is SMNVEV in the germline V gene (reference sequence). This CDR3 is CASSFDFPNPFCVRLASASYEQYF. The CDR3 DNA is TGTGCCAGCAGTTTTGATTTCCCCAATCCCTTTTGCGTGAGGCTAGCGAGCGCCTCCTACGAGCAGTACTTC.

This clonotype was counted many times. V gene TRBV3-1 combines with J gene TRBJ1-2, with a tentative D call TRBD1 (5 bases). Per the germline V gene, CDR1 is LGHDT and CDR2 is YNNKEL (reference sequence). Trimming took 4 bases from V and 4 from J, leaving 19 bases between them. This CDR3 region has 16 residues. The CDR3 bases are TGTGCCAGCAGCCCATCGTTTATGGGGCCCTTCTATGGCTACACCTTC. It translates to CASSPSFMGPFYGYTF.

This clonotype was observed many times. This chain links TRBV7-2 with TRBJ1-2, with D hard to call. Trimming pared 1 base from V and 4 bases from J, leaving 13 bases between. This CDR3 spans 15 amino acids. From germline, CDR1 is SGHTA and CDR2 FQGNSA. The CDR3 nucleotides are TGTGCCAGCAGCTTAGGAATGGAAGGGTTCTATGGCTACACCTTC. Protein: CASSLGMEGFYGYTF.